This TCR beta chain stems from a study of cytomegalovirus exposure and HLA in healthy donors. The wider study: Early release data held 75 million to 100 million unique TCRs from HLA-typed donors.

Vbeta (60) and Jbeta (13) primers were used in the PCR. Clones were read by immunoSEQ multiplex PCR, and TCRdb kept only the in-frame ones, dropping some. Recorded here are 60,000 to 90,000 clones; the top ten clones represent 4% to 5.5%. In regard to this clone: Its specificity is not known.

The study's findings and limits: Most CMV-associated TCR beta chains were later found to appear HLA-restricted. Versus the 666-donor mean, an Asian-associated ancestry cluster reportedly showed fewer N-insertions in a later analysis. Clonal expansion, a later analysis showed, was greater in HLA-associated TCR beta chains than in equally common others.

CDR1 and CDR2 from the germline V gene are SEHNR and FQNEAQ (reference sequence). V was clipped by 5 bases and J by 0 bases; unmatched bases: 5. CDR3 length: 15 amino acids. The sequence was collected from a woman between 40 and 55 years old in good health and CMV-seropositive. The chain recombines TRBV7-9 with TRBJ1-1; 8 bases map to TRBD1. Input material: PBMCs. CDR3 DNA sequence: TGTGCCAGCAGCGAAATGACAGGGGTGAACACTGAAGCTTTCTTT. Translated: CASSEMTGVNTEAFF.